The entry below describes one T cell receptor (beta chain). Produced via immunoSEQ multiplex PCR; TCRdb's table is partial and in-frame only. The data hold about 51,000 clones, with 85% to 90% observed a single time. The sample originates from a study of OX40 agonist ivuxolimab in advanced cancers. Germline values: CDR1 SNHLY, CDR2 FYNNEI. CDR3 size: 14 residues. V lost 4 bases to trimming and J lost 4 bases, with 11 bases between them. The TCR was taken from an adult with an advanced solid tumor such as melanoma, head and neck, liver or kidney cancer. The sample in question was CD4+ or CD8+ T cells sorted from blood, obtained in a trial of the OX40 agonist ivuxolimab. J is TRBJ1-5 and V is TRBV2, with D possibly being TRBD1 (6 bases). CDR3 protein: CASSAQGLNQPQHF. In DNA form, the CDR3 reads TGTGCCAGCAGTGCACAGGGCCTTAATCAGCCCCAGCATTTT.